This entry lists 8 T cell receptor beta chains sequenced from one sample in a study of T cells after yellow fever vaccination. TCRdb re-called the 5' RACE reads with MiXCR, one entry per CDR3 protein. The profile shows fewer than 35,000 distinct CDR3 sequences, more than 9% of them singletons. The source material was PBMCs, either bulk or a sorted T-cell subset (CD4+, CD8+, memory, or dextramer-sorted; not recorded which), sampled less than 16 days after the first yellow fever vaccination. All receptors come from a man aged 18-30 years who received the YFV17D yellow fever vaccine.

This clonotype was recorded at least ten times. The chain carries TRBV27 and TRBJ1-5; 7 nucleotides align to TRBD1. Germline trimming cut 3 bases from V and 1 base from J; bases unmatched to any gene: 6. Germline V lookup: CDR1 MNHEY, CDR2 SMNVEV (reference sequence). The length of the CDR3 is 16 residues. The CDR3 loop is CASSFKGAISNQPQHF. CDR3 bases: TGTGCCAGCAGTTTTAAGGGGGCGATAAGCAATCAGCCCCAGCATTTT.

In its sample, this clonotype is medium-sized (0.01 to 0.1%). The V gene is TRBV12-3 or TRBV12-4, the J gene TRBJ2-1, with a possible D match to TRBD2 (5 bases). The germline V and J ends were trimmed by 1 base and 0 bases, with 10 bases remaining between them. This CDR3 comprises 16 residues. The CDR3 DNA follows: TGTGCCAGCAGTTTAGAAGGGAGCAGCTCCTACAATGAGCAGTTCTTC. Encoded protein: CASSLEGSSSYNEQFF.

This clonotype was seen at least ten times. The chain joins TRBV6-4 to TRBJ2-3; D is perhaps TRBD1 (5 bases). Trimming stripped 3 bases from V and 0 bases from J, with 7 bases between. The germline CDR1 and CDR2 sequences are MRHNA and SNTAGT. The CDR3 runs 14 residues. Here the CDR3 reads CASSEGRSTDTQYF. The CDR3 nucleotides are TGTGCCAGCAGTGAGGGGCGGAGCACAGATACGCAGTATTTT.

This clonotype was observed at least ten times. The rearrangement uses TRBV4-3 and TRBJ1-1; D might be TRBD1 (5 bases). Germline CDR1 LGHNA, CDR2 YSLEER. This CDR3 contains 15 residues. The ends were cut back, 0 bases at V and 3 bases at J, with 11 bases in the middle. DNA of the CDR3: TGCGCCAGCAGCCAAGAAGGGCGGGGGGACACTGAAGCTTTCTTT. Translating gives CASSQEGRGDTEAFF.

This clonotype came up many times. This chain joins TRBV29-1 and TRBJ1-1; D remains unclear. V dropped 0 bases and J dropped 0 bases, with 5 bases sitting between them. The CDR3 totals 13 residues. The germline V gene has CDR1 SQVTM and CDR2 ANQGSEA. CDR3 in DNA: TGCAGCGTTGAAGATGGCGTGAACACTGAAGCTTTCTTT. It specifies CSVEDGVNTEAFF.

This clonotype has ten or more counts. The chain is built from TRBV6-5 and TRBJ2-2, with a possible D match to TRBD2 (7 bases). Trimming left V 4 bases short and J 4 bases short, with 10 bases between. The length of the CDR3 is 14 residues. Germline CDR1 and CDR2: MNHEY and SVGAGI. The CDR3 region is CASSWGGLTGELFF. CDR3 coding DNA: TGTGCCAGCAGTTGGGGGGGGCTCACCGGGGAGCTGTTTTTT.

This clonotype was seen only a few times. CDR3 bases: TGCGCCAGCAGCGTGGATGGGACAGGAGGTGCGGCTTTCTTT. Translation gives CASSVDGTGGAAFF. This chain uses TRBV5-1 with TRBJ1-1, with TRBD1 identical over 8 bases. CDR1 and CDR2 from the germline V gene are SGHRS and YFSETQ. The CDR3 runs to 14 residues. After removal of 4 bases from V and 11 bases from J, the junction contained 13 bases not matched to a gene.

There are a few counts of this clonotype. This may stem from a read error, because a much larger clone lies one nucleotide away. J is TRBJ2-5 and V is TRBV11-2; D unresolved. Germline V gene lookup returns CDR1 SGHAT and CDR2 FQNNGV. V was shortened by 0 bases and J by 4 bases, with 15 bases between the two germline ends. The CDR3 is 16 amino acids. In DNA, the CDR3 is TGTGCCAGCAGCTTAGACCGGGTGGGCCTTAGAGAGACCCAGTACTTC. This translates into CASSLDRVGLRETQYF.